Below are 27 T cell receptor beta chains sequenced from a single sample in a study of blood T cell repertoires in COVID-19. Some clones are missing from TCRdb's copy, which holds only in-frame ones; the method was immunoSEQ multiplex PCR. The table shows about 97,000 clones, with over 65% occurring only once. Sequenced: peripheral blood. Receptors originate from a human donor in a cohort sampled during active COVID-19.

CDR3 nucleotide sequence: TGTGCCAGCATCAGGGGGCACAATGAAAAACTGTTTTTT. Its protein product is CASIRGHNEKLFF. The chain has TRBV28 and TRBJ1-4, with 8 bases that match TRBD1. V gave up 7 bases and J gave up 5 bases; unmatched junction bases: 3. This CDR3 region has 13 residues. Germline V CDR1 and CDR2: MDHEN, SYDVKM.

The CDR3: CASSQDTTSGGYEQYF. As DNA, the CDR3 is TGCGCCAGCAGCCAAGATACGACTAGCGGGGGCTACGAGCAGTACTTC. The chain has TRBV4-1 and TRBJ2-7; TRBD2 agrees at 12 bases. CDR3 size: 16 residues. Trimming at V came to 0 bases and at J to 3 bases, leaving 3 bases not matched to a gene. Germline lookup yields CDR1 MGHRA and CDR2 YSYEKL.

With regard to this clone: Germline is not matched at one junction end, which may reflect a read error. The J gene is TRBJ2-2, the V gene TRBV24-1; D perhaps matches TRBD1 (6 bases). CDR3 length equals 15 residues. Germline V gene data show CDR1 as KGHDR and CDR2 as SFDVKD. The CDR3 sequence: CATSDWDINTEELFF. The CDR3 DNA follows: TGTGCCACCAGTGATTGGGACATCAACACCGAGGAGCTGTTTTTT.

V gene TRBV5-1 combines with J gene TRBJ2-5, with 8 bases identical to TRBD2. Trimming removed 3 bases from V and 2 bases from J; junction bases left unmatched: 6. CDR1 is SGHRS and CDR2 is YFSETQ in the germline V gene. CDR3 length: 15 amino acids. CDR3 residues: CASSSERGRQETQYF. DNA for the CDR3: TGCGCCAGCAGCTCCGAGCGGGGGCGACAAGAGACCCAGTACTTC.

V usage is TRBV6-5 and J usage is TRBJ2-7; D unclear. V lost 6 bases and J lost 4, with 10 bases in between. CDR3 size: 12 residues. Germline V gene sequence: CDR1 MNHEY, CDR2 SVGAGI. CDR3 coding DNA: TGTGCCAGCAGAATTTCAGTTTACGAGCAGTACTTC. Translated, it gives CASRISVYEQYF.

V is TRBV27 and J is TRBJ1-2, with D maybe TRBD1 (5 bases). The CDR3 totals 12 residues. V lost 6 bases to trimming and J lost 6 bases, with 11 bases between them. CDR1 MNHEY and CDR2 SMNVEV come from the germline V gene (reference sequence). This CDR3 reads CASRDTPNGYTF. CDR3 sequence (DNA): TGTGCCAGCAGGGACACGCCGAATGGCTACACCTTC.

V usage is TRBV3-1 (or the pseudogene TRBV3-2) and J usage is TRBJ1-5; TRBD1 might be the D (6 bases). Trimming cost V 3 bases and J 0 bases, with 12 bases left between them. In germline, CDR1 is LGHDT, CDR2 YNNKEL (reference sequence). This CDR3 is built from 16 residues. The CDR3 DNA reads TGTGCCAGCAGCCAGGCAGGGGCCGTTAGCAATCAGCCCCAGCATTTT. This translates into CASSQAGAVSNQPQHF.

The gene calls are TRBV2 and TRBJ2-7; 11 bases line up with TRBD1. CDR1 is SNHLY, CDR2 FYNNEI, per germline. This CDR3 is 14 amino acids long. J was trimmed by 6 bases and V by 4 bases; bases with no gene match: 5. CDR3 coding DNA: TGTGCCAGCAGTGGGACAGGGGGCTATGGCGAGCAGTACTTC. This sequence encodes CASSGTGGYGEQYF. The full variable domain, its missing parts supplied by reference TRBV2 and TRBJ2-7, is EPEVTQTPSHQVTQMGQEVILRCVPISNHLYFYWYRQILGQKVEFLVSFYNNEISEKSEIFDDQFSVERPDGSNFTLKIRSTKLEDSAMYFCASSGTGGYGEQYFGPGTRLTVT.

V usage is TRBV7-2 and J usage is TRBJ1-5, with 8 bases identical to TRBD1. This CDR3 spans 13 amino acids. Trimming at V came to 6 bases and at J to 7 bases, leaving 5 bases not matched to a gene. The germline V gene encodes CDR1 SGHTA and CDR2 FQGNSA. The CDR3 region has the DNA TGTGCCAGCAGAGAACAGGGGGAACAGCCCCAGCATTTT. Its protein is CASREQGEQPQHF.

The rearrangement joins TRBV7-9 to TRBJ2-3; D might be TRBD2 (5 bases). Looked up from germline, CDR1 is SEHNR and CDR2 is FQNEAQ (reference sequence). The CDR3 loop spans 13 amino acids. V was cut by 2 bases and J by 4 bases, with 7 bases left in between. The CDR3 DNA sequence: TGTGCCAGCAGCTTATTCGGGGCAGATACGCAGTATTTT. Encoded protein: CASSLFGADTQYF.

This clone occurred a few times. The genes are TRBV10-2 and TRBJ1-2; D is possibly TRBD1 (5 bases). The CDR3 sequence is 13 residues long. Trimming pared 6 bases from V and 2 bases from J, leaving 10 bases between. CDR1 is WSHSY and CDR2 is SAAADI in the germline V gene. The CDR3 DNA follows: TGCGCCAGCAGCCGCCGACAGAACTATGGCTACACCTTC. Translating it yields CASSRRQNYGYTF.

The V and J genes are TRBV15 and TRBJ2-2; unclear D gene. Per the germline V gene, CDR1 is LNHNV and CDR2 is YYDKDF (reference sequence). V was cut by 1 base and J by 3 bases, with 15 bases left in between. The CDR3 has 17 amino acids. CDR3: CATSRVERMQYTGELFF. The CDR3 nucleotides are TGTGCCACCAGCAGAGTTGAGAGAATGCAATACACCGGGGAGCTGTTTTTT.

CDR3 DNA: TGTGCCAGCAGCTTGGTACGGGGGGCCACGGACTTATACGAGCAGTACTTC. The encoded protein is CASSLVRGATDLYEQYF. The gene calls are TRBV5-4 and TRBJ2-7; a possible D gene is TRBD2 (7 bases). Looked up from germline, CDR1 is SGHNT and CDR2 is YYREEE (reference sequence). Deletions cut 0 bases from V and 4 bases from J, with 20 bases between. The CDR3 runs to 17 residues.

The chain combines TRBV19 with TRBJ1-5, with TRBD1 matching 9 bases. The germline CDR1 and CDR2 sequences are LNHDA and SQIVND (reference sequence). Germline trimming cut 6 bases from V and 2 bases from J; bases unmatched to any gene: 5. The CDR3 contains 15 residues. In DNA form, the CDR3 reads TGTGCCAGTAGACGAACAGGGGGCGGCAATCAGCCCCAGCATTTT. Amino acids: CASRRTGGGNQPQHF.

The CDR3 protein is CASGFPGQGAFF. CDR3 DNA: TGTGCTAGTGGTTTTCCGGGACAGGGAGCTTTCTTT. The chain couples TRBV12-5 to TRBJ1-1; 9 bases map to TRBD1. Germline V gene sequence: CDR1 LGHNT, CDR2 FRNRAP. Unmatched junction bases numbered 3, after V lost 3 bases and J lost 10 bases. This CDR3 comprises 12 residues.

CDR3 coding DNA: TGTGCCAGCAGTTACCGGGGTTGGGTTAACGAGCAGTACTTC. Translated, it gives CASSYRGWVNEQYF. This chain connects TRBV6-2 or TRBV6-3 to TRBJ2-7; perhaps TRBD2 as D (5 bases). Germline lookup yields CDR1 MNHEY and CDR2 SVGEGT. The V end was cut by 2 bases, the J end by 5 bases, with 13 bases between. The CDR3 covers 14 residues.

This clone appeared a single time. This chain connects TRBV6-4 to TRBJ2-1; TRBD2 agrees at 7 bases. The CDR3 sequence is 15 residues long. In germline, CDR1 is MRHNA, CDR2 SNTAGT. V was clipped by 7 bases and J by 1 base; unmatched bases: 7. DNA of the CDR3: TGTGCCAGCACCCCTATAGCGGGTTCCTACAATGAGCAGTTCTTC. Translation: CASTPIAGSYNEQFF.

Here the CDR3 DNA reads TGTGCCAGCACCCCGATCGGACAGGGGTCGTCTGAAGCTTTCTTT. Translating gives CASTPIGQGSSEAFF. This chain links TRBV7-9 with TRBJ1-1, with 9 bases fitting TRBD1. Germline V gene data show CDR1 as SEHNR and CDR2 as FQNEAQ (reference sequence). The CDR3 is made up of 15 amino acids. The junction had 12 bases not matched to a gene; V was cut back by 7 bases and J by 6 bases.

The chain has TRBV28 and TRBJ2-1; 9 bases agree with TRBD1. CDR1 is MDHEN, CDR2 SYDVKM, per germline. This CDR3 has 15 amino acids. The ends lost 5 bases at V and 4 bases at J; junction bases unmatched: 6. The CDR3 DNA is TGTGCCAGCAGTGCACGGGGACAGGGATACAATGAGCAGTTCTTC. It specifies CASSARGQGYNEQFF. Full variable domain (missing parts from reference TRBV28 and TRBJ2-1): DVKVTQSSRYLVKRTGEKVFLECVQDMDHENMFWYRQDPGLGLRLIYFSYDVKMKEKGDIPEGYSVSREKKERFSLILESASTNQTSMYLCASSARGQGYNEQFFGPGTRLTVL.

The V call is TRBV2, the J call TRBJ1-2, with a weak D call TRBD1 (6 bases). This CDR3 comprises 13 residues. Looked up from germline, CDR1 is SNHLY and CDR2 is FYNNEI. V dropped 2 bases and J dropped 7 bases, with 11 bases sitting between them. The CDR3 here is CASSESRRGGYTF. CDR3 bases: TGTGCCAGCAGTGAAAGCCGCAGGGGTGGCTACACCTTC.

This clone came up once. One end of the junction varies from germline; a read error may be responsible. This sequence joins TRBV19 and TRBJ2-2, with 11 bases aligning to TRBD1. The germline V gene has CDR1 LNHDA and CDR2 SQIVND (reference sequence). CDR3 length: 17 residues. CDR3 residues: CASRILWTGGATGELFF. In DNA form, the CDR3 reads TGTGCCAGTCGTATCCTCTGGACAGGGGGCGCGACCGGGGAGCTGTTTTTT.

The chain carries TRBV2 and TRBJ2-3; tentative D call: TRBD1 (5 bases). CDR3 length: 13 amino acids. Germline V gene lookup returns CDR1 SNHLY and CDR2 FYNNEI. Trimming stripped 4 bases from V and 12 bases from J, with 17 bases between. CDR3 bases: TGTGCCAGCAGTGTGGGGCTTAATCTCCTACAGTATTTT. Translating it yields CASSVGLNLLQYF.

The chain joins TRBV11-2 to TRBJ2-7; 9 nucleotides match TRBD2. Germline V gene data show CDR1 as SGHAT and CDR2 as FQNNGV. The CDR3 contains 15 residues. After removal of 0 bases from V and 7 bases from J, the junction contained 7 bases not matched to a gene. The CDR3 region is CASSLDPLAGREQYF. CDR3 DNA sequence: TGTGCCAGCAGCTTAGATCCCCTAGCGGGGAGGGAGCAGTACTTC.

CDR3 loop: CASSRDNHSPLHF. Here the CDR3 DNA reads TGTGCCAGTAGCCGGGACAACCATTCACCCCTCCACTTT. The chain has TRBV19 and TRBJ1-6, with D perhaps TRBD1 (6 bases). V was pared by 6 bases and J by 8 bases, with 11 bases between. The CDR3 contains 13 residues. Per the germline V gene, CDR1 is LNHDA and CDR2 is SQIVND (reference sequence). The variable domain in full, completed from reference TRBV19 and TRBJ1-6, reads DGGITQSPKYLFRKEGQNVTLSCEQNLNHDAMYWYRQDPGQGLRLIYYSQIVNDFQKGDIAEGYSVSREKKESFPLTVTSAQKNPTAFYLCASSRDNHSPLHFGNGTRLTVT.

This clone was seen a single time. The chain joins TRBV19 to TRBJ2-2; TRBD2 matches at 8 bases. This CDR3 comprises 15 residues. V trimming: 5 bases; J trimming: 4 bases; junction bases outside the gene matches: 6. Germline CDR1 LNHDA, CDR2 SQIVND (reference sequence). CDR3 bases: TGTGCCAGTAGTCCTTATAGCGGGGCCACCGGGGAGCTGTTTTTT. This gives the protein CASSPYSGATGELFF.

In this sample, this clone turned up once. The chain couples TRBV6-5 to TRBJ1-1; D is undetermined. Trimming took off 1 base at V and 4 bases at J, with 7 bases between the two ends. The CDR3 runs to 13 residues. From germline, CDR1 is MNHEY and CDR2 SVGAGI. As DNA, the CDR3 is TGTGCCAGCAGTTACTACGGTGGCACTGAAGCTTTCTTT. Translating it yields CASSYYGGTEAFF.

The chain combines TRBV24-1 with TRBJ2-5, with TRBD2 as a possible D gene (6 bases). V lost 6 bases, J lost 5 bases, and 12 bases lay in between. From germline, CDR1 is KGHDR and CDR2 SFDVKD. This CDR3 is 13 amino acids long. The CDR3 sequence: CATSRAGGETQYF. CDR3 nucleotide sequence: TGTGCCACCAGTCGGGCAGGAGGGGAGACCCAGTACTTC.